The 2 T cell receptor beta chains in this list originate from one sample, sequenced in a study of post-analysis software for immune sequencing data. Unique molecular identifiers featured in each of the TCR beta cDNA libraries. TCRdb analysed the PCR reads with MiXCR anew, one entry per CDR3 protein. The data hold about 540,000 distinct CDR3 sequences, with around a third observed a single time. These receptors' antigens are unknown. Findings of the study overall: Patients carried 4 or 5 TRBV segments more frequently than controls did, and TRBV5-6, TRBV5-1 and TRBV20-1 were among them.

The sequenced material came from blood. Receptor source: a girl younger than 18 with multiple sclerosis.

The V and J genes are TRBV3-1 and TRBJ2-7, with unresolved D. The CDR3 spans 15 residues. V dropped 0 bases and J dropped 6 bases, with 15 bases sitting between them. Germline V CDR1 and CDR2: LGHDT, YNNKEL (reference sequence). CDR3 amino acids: CASSQENAYLAEQYF. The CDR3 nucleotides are TGTGCCAGCAGCCAAGAGAATGCCTACCTGGCCGAGCAGTACTTC.

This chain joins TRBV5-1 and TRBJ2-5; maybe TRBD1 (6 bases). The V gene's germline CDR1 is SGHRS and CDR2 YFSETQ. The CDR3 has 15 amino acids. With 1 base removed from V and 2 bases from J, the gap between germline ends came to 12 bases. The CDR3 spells CASSLTNRVQETQYF. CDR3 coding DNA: TGCGCCAGCAGCTTGACTAACAGGGTGCAAGAGACCCAGTACTTC.